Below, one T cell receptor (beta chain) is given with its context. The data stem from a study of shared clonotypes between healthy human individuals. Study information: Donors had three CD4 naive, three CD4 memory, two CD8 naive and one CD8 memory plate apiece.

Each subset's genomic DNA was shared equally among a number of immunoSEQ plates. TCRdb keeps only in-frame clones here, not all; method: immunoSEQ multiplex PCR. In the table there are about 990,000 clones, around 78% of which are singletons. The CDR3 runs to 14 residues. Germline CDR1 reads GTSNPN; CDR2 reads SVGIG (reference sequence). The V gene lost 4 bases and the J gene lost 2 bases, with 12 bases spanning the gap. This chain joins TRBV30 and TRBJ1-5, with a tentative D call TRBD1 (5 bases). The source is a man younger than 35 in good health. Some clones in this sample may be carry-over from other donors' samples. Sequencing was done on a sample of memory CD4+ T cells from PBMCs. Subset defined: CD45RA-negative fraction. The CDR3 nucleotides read TGTGCCTGGAATTCACTGGGGGGCAATCAGCCCCAGCATTTT. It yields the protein CAWNSLGGNQPQHF.